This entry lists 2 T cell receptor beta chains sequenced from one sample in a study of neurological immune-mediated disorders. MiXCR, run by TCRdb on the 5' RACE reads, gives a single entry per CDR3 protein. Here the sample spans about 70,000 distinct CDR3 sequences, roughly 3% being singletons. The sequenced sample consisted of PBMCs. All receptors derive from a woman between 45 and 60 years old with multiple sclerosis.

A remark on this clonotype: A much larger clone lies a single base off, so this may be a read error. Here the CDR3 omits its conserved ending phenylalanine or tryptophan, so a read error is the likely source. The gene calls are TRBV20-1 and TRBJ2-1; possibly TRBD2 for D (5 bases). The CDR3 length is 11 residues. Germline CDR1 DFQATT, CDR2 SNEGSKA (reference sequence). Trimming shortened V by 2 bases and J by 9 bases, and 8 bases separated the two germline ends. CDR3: CSARLAVEQFL. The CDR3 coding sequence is TGCAGTGCTAGACTAGCCGTTGAGCAGTTCCTC.

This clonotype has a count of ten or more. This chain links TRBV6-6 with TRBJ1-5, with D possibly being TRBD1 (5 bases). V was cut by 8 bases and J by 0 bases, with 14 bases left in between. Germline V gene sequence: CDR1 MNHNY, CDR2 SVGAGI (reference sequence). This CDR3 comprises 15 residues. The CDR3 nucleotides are TGTGCCAGCGACGATCACAGGCTTAGCAATCAGCCCCAGCATTTT. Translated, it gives CASDDHRLSNQPQHF.